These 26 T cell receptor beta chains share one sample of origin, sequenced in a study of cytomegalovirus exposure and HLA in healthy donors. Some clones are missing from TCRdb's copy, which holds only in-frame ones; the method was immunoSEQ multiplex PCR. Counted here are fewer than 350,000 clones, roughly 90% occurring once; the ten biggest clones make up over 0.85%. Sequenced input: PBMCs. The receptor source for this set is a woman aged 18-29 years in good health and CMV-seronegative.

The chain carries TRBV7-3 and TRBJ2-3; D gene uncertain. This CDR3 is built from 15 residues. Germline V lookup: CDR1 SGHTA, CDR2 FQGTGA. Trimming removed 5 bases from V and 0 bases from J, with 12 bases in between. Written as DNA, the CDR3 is TGTGCCAGCAGCGCTAAGCGTTCTAGCACAGATACGCAGTATTTT. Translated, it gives CASSAKRSSTDTQYF.

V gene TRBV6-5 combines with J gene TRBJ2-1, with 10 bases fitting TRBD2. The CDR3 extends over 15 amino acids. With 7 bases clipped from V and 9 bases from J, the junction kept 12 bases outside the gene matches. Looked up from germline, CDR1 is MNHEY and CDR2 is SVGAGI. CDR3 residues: CASKQPSGRGSEQFF. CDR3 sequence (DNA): TGTGCCAGCAAACAACCTAGCGGGAGAGGGTCTGAGCAGTTCTTC.

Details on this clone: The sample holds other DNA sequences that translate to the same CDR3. In nucleotides, the CDR3 is TGCAGTGTGAGCGGGACTAATGAAAAACTGTTTTTT. Protein product: CSVSGTNEKLFF. The J gene is TRBJ1-4, the V gene TRBV29-1; D gene unclear. The CDR3 has 12 amino acids. CDR1 SQVTM and CDR2 ANQGSEA come from the germline V gene. The full variable domain, completed using reference TRBV29-1 and TRBJ1-4, is SAVISQKPSRDICQRGTSLTIQCQVDSQVTMMFWYRQQPGQSLTLIATANQGSEATYESGFVIDKFPISRPNLTFSTLTVSNMSPEDSSIYLCSVSGTNEKLFFGSGTQLSVL.

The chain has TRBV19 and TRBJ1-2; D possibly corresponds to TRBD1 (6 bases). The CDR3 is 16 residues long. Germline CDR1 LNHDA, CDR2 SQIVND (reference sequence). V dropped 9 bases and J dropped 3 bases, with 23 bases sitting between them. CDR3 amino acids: CASLGAAESLYYGYTF. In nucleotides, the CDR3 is TGTGCCAGCTTGGGGGCGGCGGAATCTCTATACTATGGCTACACCTTC.

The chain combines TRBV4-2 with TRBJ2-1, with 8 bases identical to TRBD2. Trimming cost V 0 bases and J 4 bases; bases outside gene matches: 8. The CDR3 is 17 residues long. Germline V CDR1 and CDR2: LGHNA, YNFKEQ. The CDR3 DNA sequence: TGTGCCAGCAGCCAAGACACTACTAGCGGTCAATACAATGAGCAGTTCTTC. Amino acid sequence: CASSQDTTSGQYNEQFF.

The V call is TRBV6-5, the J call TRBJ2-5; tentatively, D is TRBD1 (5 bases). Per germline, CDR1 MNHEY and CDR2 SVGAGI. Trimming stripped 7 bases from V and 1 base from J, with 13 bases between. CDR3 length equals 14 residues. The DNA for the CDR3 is TGTGCCAGCAAGCCAGGGATACCCCAAGAGACCCAGTACTTC. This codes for CASKPGIPQETQYF.

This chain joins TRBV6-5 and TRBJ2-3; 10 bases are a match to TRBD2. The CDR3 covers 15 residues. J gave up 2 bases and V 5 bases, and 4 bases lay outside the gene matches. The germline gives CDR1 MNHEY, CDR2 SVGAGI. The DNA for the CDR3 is TGTGCCAGCAGTGGGCTAGCGGGGGCCACAGATACGCAGTATTTT. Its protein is CASSGLAGATDTQYF.

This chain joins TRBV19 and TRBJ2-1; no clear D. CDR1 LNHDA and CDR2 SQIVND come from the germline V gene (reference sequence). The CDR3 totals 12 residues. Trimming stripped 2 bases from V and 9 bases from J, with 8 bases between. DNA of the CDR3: TGTGCCAGTAGTATACATCGCGGTGAGCAGTTCTTC. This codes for CASSIHRGEQFF.

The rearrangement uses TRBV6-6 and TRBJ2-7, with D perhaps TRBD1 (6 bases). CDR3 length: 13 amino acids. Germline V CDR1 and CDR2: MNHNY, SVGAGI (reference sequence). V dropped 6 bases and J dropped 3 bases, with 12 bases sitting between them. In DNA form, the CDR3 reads TGTGCCAGCAGGGCCGACAGGTACTACGAGCAGTACTTC. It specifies CASRADRYYEQYF.

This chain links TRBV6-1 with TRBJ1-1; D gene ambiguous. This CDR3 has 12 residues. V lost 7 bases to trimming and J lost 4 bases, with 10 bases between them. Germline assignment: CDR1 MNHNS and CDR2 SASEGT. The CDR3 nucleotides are TGTGCCAGCATTACAAGCGGCACTGAAGCTTTCTTT. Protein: CASITSGTEAFF.

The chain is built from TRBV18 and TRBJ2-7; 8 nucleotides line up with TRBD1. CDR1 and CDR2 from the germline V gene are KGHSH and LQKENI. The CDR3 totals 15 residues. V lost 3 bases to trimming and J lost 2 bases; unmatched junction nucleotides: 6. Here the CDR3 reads CASSPGTGRPYEQYF. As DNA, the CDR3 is TGTGCCAGCTCACCCGGGACAGGACGACCCTACGAGCAGTACTTC.

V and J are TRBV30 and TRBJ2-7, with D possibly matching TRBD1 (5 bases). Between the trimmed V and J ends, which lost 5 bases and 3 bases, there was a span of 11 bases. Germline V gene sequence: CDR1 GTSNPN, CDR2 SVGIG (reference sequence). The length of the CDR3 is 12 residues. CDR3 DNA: TGTGCCTGGGGTCAGGGCGACTACGAGCAGTACTTC. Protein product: CAWGQGDYEQYF.

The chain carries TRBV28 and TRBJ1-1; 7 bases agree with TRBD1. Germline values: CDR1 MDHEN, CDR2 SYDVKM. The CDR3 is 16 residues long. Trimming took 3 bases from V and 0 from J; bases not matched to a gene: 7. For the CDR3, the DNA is TGTGCCAGCAGTTTGGGACAGCTCACTCTGAACACTGAAGCTTTCTTT. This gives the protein CASSLGQLTLNTEAFF.

For the CDR3, the DNA is TGTGCCACCAGCGCACTAGCGGAAGAGACCCAGTACTTC. Translation gives CATSALAEETQYF. The chain has TRBV15 and TRBJ2-5; 8 nucleotides align to TRBD2. The V segment lost 5 bases and the J segment 3 bases; nucleotides outside the gene matches: 2. The CDR3 loop spans 13 amino acids. Germline values: CDR1 LNHNV, CDR2 YYDKDF (reference sequence). The variable domain in full, with the rest retrieved from reference TRBV15 and TRBJ2-5, is DAMVIQNPRYQVTQFGKPVTLSCSQTLNHNVMYWYQQKSSQAPKLLFHYYDKDFNNEADTPDNFQSRRPNTSFCFLDIRSPGLGDTAMYLCATSALAEETQYFGPGTRLLVL.

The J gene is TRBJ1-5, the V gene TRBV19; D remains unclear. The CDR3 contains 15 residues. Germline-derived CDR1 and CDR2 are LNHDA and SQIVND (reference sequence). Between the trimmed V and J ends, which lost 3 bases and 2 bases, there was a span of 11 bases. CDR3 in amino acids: CASSIPGLGNQPQHF. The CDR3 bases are TGTGCCAGTAGTATTCCAGGATTGGGCAATCAGCCCCAGCATTTT.

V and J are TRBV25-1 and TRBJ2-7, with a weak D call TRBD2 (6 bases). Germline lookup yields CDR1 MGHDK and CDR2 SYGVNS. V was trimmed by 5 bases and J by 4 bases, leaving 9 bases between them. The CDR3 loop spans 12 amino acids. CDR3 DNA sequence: TGTGCCAGCAGTTTCGGGAGTTACGAGCAGTACTTC. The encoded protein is CASSFGSYEQYF.

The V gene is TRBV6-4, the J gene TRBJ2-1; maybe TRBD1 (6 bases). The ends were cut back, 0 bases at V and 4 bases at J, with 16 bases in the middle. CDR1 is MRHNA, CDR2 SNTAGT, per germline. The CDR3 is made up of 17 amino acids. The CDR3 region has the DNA TGTGCCAGCAGTGACTCGGGCAGGGGCGAAAATTACAATGAGCAGTTCTTC. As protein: CASSDSGRGENYNEQFF.

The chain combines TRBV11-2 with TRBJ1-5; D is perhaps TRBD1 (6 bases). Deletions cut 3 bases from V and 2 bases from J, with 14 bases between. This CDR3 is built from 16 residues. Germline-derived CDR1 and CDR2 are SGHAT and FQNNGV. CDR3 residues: CASSLRGGRGNQPQHF. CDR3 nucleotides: TGTGCCAGCAGCTTGAGGGGGGGCAGGGGCAATCAGCCCCAGCATTTT.

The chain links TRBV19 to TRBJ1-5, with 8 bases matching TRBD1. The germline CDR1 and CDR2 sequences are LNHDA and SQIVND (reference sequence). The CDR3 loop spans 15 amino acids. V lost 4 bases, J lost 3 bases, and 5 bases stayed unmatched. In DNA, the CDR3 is TGTGCCAGTAGTACTGGGACAGGAATCAATCAGCCCCAGCATTTT. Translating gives CASSTGTGINQPQHF. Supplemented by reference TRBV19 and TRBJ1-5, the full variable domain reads DGGITQSPKYLFRKEGQNVTLSCEQNLNHDAMYWYRQDPGQGLRLIYYSQIVNDFQKGDIAEGYSVSREKKESFPLTVTSAQKNPTAFYLCASSTGTGINQPQHFGDGTRLSIL.

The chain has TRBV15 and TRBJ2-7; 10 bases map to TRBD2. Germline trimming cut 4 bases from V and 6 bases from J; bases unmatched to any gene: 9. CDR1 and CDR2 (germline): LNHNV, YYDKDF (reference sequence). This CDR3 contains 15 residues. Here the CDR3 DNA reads TGTGCCACCAGCAAGCCGCTAGCGGGAGCGGGCGAGCAGTACTTC. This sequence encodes CATSKPLAGAGEQYF.

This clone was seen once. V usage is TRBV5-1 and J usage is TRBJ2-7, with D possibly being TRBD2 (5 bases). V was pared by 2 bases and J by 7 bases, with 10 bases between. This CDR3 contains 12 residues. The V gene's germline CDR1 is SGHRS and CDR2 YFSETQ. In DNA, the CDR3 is TGCGCCAGCAGCTTTGAACCGGGAGAGCAGTACTTC. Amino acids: CASSFEPGEQYF.

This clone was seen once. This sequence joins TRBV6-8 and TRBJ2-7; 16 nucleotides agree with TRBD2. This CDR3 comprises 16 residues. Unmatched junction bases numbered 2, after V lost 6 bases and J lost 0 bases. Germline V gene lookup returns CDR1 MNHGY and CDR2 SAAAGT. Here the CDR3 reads CASRGLAGGSSYEQYF. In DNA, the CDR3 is TGTGCCAGCAGGGGACTAGCGGGAGGGTCCTCCTACGAGCAGTACTTC.

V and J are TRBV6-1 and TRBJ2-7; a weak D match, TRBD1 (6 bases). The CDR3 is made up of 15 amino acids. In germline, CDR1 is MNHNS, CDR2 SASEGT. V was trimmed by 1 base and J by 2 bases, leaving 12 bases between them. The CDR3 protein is CASSEGPTGTYEQYF. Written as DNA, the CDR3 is TGTGCCAGCAGTGAAGGACCGACAGGAACCTACGAGCAGTACTTC.

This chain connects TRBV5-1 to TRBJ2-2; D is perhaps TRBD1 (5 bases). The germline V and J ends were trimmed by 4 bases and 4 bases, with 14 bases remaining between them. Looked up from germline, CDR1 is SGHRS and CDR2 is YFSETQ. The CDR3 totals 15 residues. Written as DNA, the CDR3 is TGCGCCAGCAGCGCGGACACCACCTCCACCGGGGAGCTGTTTTTT. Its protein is CASSADTTSTGELFF.

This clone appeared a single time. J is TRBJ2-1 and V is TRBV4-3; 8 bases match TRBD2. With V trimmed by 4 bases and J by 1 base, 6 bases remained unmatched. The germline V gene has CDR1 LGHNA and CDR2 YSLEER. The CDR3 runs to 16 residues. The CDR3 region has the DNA TGCGCCAGCAGCCCTCGAGCGGGAGAATCCTACAATGAGCAGTTCTTC. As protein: CASSPRAGESYNEQFF.

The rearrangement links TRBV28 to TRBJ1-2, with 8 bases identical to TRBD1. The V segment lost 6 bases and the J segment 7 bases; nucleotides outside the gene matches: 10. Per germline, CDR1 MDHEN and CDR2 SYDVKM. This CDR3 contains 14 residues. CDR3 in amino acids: CASSPPRGQGGYTF. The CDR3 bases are TGTGCCAGCAGCCCACCCAGAGGACAGGGTGGCTACACCTTC.